This TCR beta chain was identified during a study of tumor-infiltrating lymphocytes in primary liver carcinoma. Study background: Patients were both men and women, whose ages ran from 30 to 69 years. T1-T3 N0M0 was the stage of the tumors, which were 4.2 to 10 cm across.

On this clonotype itself: Its specificity is not known.

A constant-region primer primed TCR beta cDNA synthesis from about 550 ng of total RNA. Library construction for TCR beta comprised three nested multiplex PCR rounds performed with slightly modified ARM-PCR. Use of TRBV1-TRBV30 forward primers with a C-beta reverse primer characterized the first two PCR rounds, which lasted about 10 cycles each. In TCRdb, the multiplex PCR reads were re-called with MiXCR into one record per CDR3 protein. Among 330,000 or so distinct CDR3 sequences, almost 65% were seen once, and the ten largest hold about 6.3%. Broader study findings: For tumor-adjacent and tumor-blood pairs, overlap was less than that seen for tumor region pairs.

Germline DNA was also extracted, with blood RNA taken from unsorted whole blood. No patient had received treatment, and all had chronic HBV infection. The CDR3 has 13 residues. Deletions cut 1 base from V and 5 bases from J, with 9 bases between. CDR1 is SGHRS and CDR2 is YFSETQ in the germline V gene. The chain is built from TRBV5-1 and TRBJ2-5, with D perhaps being TRBD1 or TRBD2 (5 bases each). The TCR originated in a man aged 35-49 years with primary liver carcinoma and hepatitis B virus infection. The sequenced sample was peripheral blood. CDR3 in DNA: TGCGCCAGCAGCTTGTTGGGGGATGAGACCCAGTACTTC. Protein sequence: CASSLLGDETQYF.